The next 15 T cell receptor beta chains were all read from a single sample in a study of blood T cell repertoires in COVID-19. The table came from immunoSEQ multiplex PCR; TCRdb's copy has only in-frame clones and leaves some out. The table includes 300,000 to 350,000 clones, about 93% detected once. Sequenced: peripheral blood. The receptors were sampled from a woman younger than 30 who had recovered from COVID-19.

The CDR3 bases are TGTGCCAGCAGCATCGGACTAGCGGGAGATGGGGCCAACGTCCTGACTTTC. It is translated as CASSIGLAGDGANVLTF. This chain uses TRBV11-3 with TRBJ2-6; 13 bases are shared with TRBD2. Per the germline V gene, CDR1 is SGHNT and CDR2 is YENEEA. The CDR3 contains 17 residues. Germline trimming cut 5 bases from V and 3 bases from J; bases unmatched to any gene: 4.

The CDR3 here is CASNPTTSGRPEETQYF. In nucleotides, the CDR3 is TGTGCCAGCAACCCAACGACTAGCGGGAGGCCGGAAGAGACCCAGTACTTC. The J gene is TRBJ2-5, the V gene TRBV11-3, with 13 bases identical to TRBD2. With V trimmed by 7 bases and J by 3 bases, 11 bases remained unmatched. Germline loops: CDR1 SGHNT, CDR2 YENEEA. This CDR3 is built from 17 residues. The full variable domain, in which reference TRBV11-3 and TRBJ2-5 provide the parts outside the CDR3, is EAGVVQSPRYKIIEKKQPVAFWCNPISGHNTLYWYLQNLGQGPELLIRYENEEAVDDSQLPKDRFSAERLKGVDSTLKIQPAELGDSAVYLCASNPTTSGRPEETQYFGPGTRLLVL.

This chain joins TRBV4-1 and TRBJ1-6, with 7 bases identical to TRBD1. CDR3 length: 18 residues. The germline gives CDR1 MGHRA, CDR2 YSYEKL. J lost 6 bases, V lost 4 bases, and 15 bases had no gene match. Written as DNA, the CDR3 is TGCGCCAGCAGCCTGCGTACCGGCGGACAGGCCCCTAATTCACCCCTCCACTTT. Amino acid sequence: CASSLRTGGQAPNSPLHF.

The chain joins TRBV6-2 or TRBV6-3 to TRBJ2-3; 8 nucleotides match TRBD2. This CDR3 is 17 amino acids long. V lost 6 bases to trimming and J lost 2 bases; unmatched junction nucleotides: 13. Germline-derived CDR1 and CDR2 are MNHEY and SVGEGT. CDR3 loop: CASSPLVRREVTDTQYF. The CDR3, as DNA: TGTGCCAGCAGCCCGCTGGTGAGGCGGGAGGTCACAGATACGCAGTATTTT.

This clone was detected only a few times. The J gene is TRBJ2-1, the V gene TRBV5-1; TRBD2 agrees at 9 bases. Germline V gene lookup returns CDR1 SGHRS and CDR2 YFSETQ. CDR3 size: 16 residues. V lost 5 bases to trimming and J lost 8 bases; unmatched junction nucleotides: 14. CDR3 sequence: CASSSNPSGMMDEQFF. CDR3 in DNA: TGCGCCAGCAGTTCAAATCCTAGCGGGATGATGGATGAGCAGTTCTTC.

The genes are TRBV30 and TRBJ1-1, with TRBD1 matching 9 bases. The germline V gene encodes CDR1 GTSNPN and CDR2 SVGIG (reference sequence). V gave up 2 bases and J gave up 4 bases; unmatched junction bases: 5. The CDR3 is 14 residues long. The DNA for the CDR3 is TGTGCCTGGAGTCCACAGGGGGCGCGCACTGAAGCTTTCTTT. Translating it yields CAWSPQGARTEAFF.

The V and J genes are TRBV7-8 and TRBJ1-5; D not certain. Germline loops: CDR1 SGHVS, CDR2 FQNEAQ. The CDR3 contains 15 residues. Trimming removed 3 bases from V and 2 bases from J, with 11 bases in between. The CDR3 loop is CASSLGPPGNQPQHF. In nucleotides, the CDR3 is TGTGCCAGCAGCTTGGGCCCCCCTGGCAATCAGCCCCAGCATTTT.

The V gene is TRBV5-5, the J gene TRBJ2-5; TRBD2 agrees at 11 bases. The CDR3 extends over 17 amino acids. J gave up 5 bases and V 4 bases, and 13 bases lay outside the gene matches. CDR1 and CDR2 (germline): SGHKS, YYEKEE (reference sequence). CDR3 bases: TGTGCCAGCAGCCGTAGCTTAGTAGCGGGAGGGGGGGAGACCCAGTACTTC. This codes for CASSRSLVAGGGETQYF. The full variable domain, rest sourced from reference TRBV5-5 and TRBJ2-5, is DAGVTQSPTHLIKTRGQQVTLRCSPISGHKSVSWYQQVLGQGPQFIFQYYEKEERGRGNFPDRFSARQFPNYSSELNVNALLLGDSALYLCASSRSLVAGGGETQYFGPGTRLLVL.

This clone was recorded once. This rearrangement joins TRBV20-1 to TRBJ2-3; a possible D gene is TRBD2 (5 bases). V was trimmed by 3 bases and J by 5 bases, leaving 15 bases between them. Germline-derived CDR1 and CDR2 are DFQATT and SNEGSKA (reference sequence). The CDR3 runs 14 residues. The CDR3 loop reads CSASRGSGGDTQYF. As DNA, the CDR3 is TGCAGTGCTAGTAGAGGGAGCGGAGGAGATACGCAGTATTTT.

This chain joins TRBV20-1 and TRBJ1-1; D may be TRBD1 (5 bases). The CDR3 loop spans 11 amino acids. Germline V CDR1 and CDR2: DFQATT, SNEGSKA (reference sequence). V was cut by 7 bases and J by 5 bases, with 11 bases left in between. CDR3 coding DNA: TGCAGTGGGAGGGGAGTGACTGAAGCTTTCTTT. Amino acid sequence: CSGRGVTEAFF.

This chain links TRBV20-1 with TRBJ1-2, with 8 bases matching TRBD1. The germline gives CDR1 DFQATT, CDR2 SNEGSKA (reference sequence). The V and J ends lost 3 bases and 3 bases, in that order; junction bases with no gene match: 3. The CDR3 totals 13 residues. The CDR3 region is CSASSDRDYGYTF. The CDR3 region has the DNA TGCAGTGCTAGTTCGGACAGGGACTATGGCTACACCTTC.

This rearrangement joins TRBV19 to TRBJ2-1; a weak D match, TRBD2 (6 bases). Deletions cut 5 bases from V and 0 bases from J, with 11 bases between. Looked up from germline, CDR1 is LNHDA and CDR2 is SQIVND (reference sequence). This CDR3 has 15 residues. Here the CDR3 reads CASSEAGVSYNEQFF. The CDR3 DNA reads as TGTGCCAGTAGTGAAGCGGGCGTCTCCTACAATGAGCAGTTCTTC.

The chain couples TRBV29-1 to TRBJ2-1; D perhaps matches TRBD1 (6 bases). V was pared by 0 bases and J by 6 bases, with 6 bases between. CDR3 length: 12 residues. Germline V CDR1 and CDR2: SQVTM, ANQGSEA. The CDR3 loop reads CSVEEGGNEQFF. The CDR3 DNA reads TGCAGCGTTGAAGAAGGGGGCAATGAGCAGTTCTTC.

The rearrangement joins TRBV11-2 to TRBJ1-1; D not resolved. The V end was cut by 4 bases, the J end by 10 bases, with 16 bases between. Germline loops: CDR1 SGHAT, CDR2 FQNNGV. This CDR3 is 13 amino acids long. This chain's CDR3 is CASSSPQVVRAFF. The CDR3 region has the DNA TGTGCCAGCAGCTCCCCCCAGGTGGTGCGAGCTTTCTTT.

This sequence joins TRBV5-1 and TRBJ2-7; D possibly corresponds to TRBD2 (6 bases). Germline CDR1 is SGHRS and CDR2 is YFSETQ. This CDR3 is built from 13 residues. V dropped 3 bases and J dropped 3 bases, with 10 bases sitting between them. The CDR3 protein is CASSYGSGYEQYV. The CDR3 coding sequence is TGCGCCAGCAGCTACGGGAGCGGCTACGAGCAGTACGTC.